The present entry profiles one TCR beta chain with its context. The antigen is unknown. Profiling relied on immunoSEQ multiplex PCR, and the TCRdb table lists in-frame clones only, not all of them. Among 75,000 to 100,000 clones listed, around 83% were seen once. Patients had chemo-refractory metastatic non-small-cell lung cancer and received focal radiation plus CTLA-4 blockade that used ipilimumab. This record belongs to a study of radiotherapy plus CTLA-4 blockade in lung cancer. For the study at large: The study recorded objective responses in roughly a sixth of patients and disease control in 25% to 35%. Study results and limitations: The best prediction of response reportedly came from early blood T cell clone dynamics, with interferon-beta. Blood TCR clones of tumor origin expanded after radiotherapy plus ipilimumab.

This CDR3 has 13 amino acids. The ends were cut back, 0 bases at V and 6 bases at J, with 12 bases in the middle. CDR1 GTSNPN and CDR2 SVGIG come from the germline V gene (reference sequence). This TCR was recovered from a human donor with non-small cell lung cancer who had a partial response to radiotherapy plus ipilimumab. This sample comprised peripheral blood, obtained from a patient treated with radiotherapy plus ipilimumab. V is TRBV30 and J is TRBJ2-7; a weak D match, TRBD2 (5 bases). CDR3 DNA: TGTGCCTGGAGTGTACAAGGACTGGGCGAGCAGTACTTC. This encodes CAWSVQGLGEQYF.